The 7 T cell receptor beta chains below were found in one sample sequenced in a study of human T cells and chemical hapten exposure. TCRdb analysed the RACE reads with MiXCR anew, one entry per CDR3 protein. The data contain under 130,000 distinct CDR3 sequences, approximately 11% of them singletons. As to time point: patch test 1, 2 weeks after DPC sensitization. The sample's treatment: therapeutic diphenylcyclopropenone sensitization with weekly scalp DPC. Sequences were derived from whole blood, sampled in connection with sensitization to the hapten diphenylcyclopropenone (DPC). Source of these receptors: a woman in her thirties or forties with alopecia areata. Some clones in this sample may be carry-over from other donors' samples.

This clonotype was seen ten or more times. The chain links TRBV4-1 to TRBJ2-1; 13 bases are a match to TRBD2. Germline CDR1 MGHRA, CDR2 YSYEKL. Unmatched junction bases numbered 4, after V lost 3 bases and J lost 8 bases. The CDR3 length is 15 residues. CDR3 sequence reads: CASSHRTSGRDEQFF. The CDR3 coding sequence is TGCGCCAGCAGCCACAGGACTAGCGGGAGAGATGAGCAGTTCTTC.

Ten or more counts support this clonotype. This chain joins TRBV6-5 and TRBJ2-7; D may correspond to TRBD1 or TRBD2 (5 bases each). The V end was cut by 5 bases, the J end by 11 bases, with 25 bases between. CDR1 MNHEY and CDR2 SVGAGI come from the germline V gene. The length of the CDR3 is 15 residues. The CDR3, as DNA: TGTGCCAGCAGTAAATCCGGGACGGTCCCACCATCAAAGTACTTC. It specifies CASSKSGTVPPSKYF.

This clonotype has a count of ten or more. The genes are TRBV30 and TRBJ1-4; the D is unclear. The CDR3 contains 14 residues. Between the trimmed V and J ends, which lost 2 bases and 8 bases, there was a span of 15 bases. CDR1 GTSNPN and CDR2 SVGIG come from the germline V gene (reference sequence). This CDR3 is CAWSIGSGKEKLFF. CDR3 in DNA: TGTGCCTGGAGTATCGGATCTGGAAAAGAAAAACTGTTTTTT.

This clonotype was counted ten times or more. The V gene is TRBV7-3, the J gene TRBJ1-6; maybe TRBD1 (5 bases). V lost 4 bases, J lost 4 bases, and 8 bases lay in between. This CDR3 contains 14 residues. Germline CDR1 SGHTA, CDR2 FQGTGA. The CDR3 reads CASSSTGYNSPLHF. The CDR3, as DNA: TGTGCCAGCAGCTCTACAGGTTATAATTCACCCCTCCACTTT.

V and J are TRBV6-2 or TRBV6-3 and TRBJ2-1; no definite D call. This CDR3 region has 12 residues. Trimming left V 2 bases short and J 10 bases short, with 9 bases between. CDR1 MNHEY and CDR2 SVGEGT come from the germline V gene. The CDR3 coding sequence is TGTGCCAGCAGTTACGTAGGGAACGAGCAGTTCTTC. Amino acid sequence: CASSYVGNEQFF.

In this sample, this clonotype turned up a few times. The J gene is TRBJ2-3, the V gene TRBV6-1, with TRBD1 identical over 7 bases. In germline, CDR1 is MNHNS, CDR2 SASEGT. The CDR3 consists of 16 residues. The V and J ends lost 8 bases and 3 bases, in that order; junction bases with no gene match: 14. The CDR3 protein is CASRRGSADLTDTQYF. The CDR3 DNA sequence: TGTGCCAGCCGCAGGGGGAGCGCGGACTTGACAGATACGCAGTATTTT.

This clonotype has more than one count but fewer than ten. This chain joins TRBV3-1 and TRBJ1-5; tentatively, D is TRBD1 (5 bases). Germline V gene lookup returns CDR1 LGHDT and CDR2 YNNKEL (reference sequence). The CDR3 runs 16 residues. V lost 1 base and J 8 bases, leaving 18 bases between the germline ends. CDR3: CASSQGAGDSIKPQHF. The DNA of the CDR3 is TGTGCCAGCAGCCAAGGGGCGGGGGACTCTATCAAGCCCCAGCATTTT. Together with reference TRBV3-1 and TRBJ1-5, the CDR3 gives the full variable domain: DTAVSQTPKYLVTQMGNDKSIKCEQNLGHDTMYWYKQDSKKFLKIMFSYNNKELIINETVPNRFSPKSPDKAHLNLHINSLELGDSAVYFCASSQGAGDSIKPQHFGDGTRLSIL.